These T cell receptor beta chains were read from a single sample in a study of CD8+CD57+ T cells in acquired aplastic anemia. TCRdb ran MiXCR on the reads and lists one entry per CDR3 protein. Seen here are about 200,000 distinct CDR3 sequences, around 50% observed once, and the top ten hold just under 20%. What was sequenced was sorted CD4+, CD8+, or CD8+CD57+ T cells (not recorded which) from PBMCs. These receptor sequences come from a human donor with aplastic anemia. Each CDR3 is given with its conserved first and last residue. Each record gives: D gene, V gene, J gene, clone size, CDR3 DNA, CDR3 protein. D genes are given only for firm matches. Clone size is not always given. Where it is, it says once, few, many or a class for expanded clones.

-,TRBV5-1,TRBJ1-1,-,TGCGCCAGCAGCTTGGAAGTGGGCAGGGGATCCACTGAAGCTTTCTTT,CASSLEVGRGSTEAFF
-,TRBV19,TRBJ2-3,many,TGTGCCAGTAGTATAAGGGTCACAGATACGCAGTATTTT,CASSIRVTDTQYF
-,TRBV2,TRBJ2-3,-,TGTGCCAGCAGTGAAGCATTTACTACGCAGTATTTT,CASSEAFTTQYF
-,TRBV10-3,TRBJ2-7,few,TGTGCCATCAGTGAGATGGGGGAATACGAGCAGTACTTC,CAISEMGEYEQYF
-,TRBV6-5,TRBJ1-6,-,TGTGCCAGCACCACCGGACTTTATAATTCACCCCTCCACTTT,CASTTGLYNSPLHF
TRBD1,TRBV7-6,TRBJ1-1,-,TGTGCCAGCAGCTCCCGACAGGGAGGGGATTGGACCACTGAAGCTTTCTTT,CASSSRQGGDWTTEAFF
-,TRBV29-1,TRBJ2-7,-,TGCAGCGTTGAAGATACAGGAGTGGGCGAGCAGTACTTC,CSVEDTGVGEQYF
-,TRBV5-1,TRBJ1-2,many,TGCGCCAGCAGCTCGAGGGGGATGGACGGCTACACCTTC,CASSSRGMDGYTF
-,TRBV7-3,TRBJ2-1,-,TGTGCCAGCAGCTTAACGCGGAGGAATGAGCAGTTCTTC,CASSLTRRNEQFF
TRBD1,TRBV7-9,TRBJ1-2,-,TGTGCCAGCAGCTTGGCCCTGACAGGGAACTATGGCTACACCTTC,CASSLALTGNYGYTF
TRBD1,TRBV7-2,TRBJ1-4,-,TGTGCCAGCAGCTTATATGACAGGGGTGAAAAACTGTTTTTT,CASSLYDRGEKLFF
-,TRBV10-3,TRBJ2-7,-,TGTGCCATCAGTGCTGGGGAGGGCAGGGGACCCCTAAGCTCCTACGAGCAGTACTTC,CAISAGEGRGPLSSYEQYF
-,TRBV29-1,TRBJ2-1,-,TGCAGCGTTCTCCGGGCGAATAACAATGAGCAGTTCTTC,CSVLRANNNEQFF
-,TRBV19,TRBJ1-5,-,TGTGCCACCGAGGAGGGTCATCAGCCCCAGCATTTT,CATEEGHQPQHF
TRBD1,TRBV19,TRBJ2-3,-,TGTGCCAGTAGTATCGGACAGGGTGGAGATACGCAGTATTTT,CASSIGQGGDTQYF
-,TRBV6-6,TRBJ1-2,-,TGTGCCAGCAGTTACTTGCCTCACTATGGCTACACCTTC,CASSYLPHYGYTF
TRBD1,TRBV7-9,TRBJ1-6,-,TGTGCCAGCGGAGACAGGGTCGGTTCACCCCTCCACTTT,CASGDRVGSPLHF
-,TRBV15,TRBJ1-6,few,TGTGCCACCAGCACGACAGTTCATAATTCACCCCTCCACTTT,CATSTTVHNSPLHF
-,TRBV30,TRBJ2-2,-,TGTGCCTGGAGTGCGCTTACCGGGGAGCTGTTTTTT,CAWSALTGELFF
-,TRBV2,TRBJ1-4,many,TGTGCCAGCAGTAAGGCAGCCCTTAATGAAAAACTGTTTTTT,CASSKAALNEKLFF
-,TRBV7-3,TRBJ2-2,-,TGTGCCAGCAGCCTTAGCCATGGCGCCGGGGAGCTGTTTTTT,CASSLSHGAGELFF
TRBD1,TRBV19,TRBJ1-6,many,TGTGCCAGTAGTGTGACGGCAGGGGGCCTTTCACCCCTCCACTTT,CASSVTAGGLSPLHF
-,TRBV15,TRBJ2-2,-,TGTGCCACACCACCGAGTTTCCTGGCGAACACCGGGGAGCTGTTTTTT,CATPPSFLANTGELFF
-,TRBV6-2/TRBV6-3,TRBJ1-2,many,TGTGCCAGCCGAGACAGCGACCTGCTAAACACCTTC,CASRDSDLLNTF
TRBD1,TRBV7-9,TRBJ1-4,-,TGTGCCAGCAGCCCGGGACAGCCTAATGAAAAACTGTTTTTT,CASSPGQPNEKLFF
-,TRBV7-8,TRBJ1-5,many,TGTGCCAGCAGCCCGGGGGTTTTGAGCAATCAGCCCCAGCATTTT,CASSPGVLSNQPQHF
TRBD1,TRBV9,TRBJ1-1,many,TGTGCCAGCAGCTTAGGGACAGGGGCGAACACTGAAGCTTTCTTT,CASSLGTGANTEAFF